This T cell receptor (beta chain) was identified during a study of blood T cell repertoires in COVID-19. The CDR3 has 14 residues. Looked up from germline, CDR1 is SNHLY and CDR2 is FYNNEI. V lost 6 bases, J lost 8 bases, and 8 bases stayed unmatched. Profiled with immunoSEQ multiplex PCR; TCRdb holds only in-frame clones, not every one. The sample gives fewer than 130,000 clones, 65% to 90% of which show up once; approximately 16% is in the top ten. The gene calls are TRBV2 and TRBJ2-1; 9 nucleotides match TRBD2. Sample: peripheral blood. The TCR originated in an older woman with acute or convalescent COVID-19. The CDR3 here is CASRRSGGSYEQFF. In nucleotides, the CDR3 is TGTGCCAGCAGACGAAGCGGGGGGAGCTATGAGCAGTTCTTC.